The present entry profiles one T cell receptor beta chain with its context. Its specificity is not known. The CDR3 runs to 15 residues. V lost 2 bases and J lost 2, with 14 bases in between. Germline lookup yields CDR1 SGHDT and CDR2 YYEEEE. This specimen comes from a study of response to subunit inactivated influenza vaccine. General study points: Authors proposed each seasonal influenza vaccination draws in few new T cells.

One entry per CDR3 protein results from TCRdb running MiXCR on the RT-PCR reads. The repertoire holds just under 550,000 distinct CDR3 sequences, with roughly 25% as singletons. Another study also made use of these data, one on T cells expressing NK-cell markers. Turning to that study: Beta-chain TCR cDNA was generated via 5'RACE template switching with UMIs. It was from sorted CD3+CD56+NKG2C+, CD3+CD56+NKG2C- and CD3+CD56-NKG2C+ T cells that TCR beta repertoires came. Dominant NKG2C+ clonotype frequencies of 1.0-7.0% of CD8+ T cells were measured in about 6 donors. Dominance of the CD3+CD56-NKG2C+ fraction by these clonotypes also held in a few donors.

This sequence originates from a man aged 50-60 years who received an inactivated influenza vaccine. The sequences come from CD4+ T cells sorted from PBMCs, collected 11 to 12 days after vaccination. The chain employs TRBV5-6 and TRBJ2-7, with D possibly being TRBD2 (6 bases). In nucleotides, the CDR3 is TGTGCCAGCAGCTTTTGGAGGGCAGAAGCCTACGAGCAGTACTTC. It translates to CASSFWRAEAYEQYF.